The T cell receptor (beta chain) described here comes from a study of blood T cells in healthy people across ages. As to this clonotype: Its antigen is unknown.

Using a J-beta primer mix together with a sample-barcoded 5' primer, a second PCR was run for about 7 to 12 cycles. TCRdb re-analysed the 5' RACE reads in MiXCR, keeping a single row per CDR3 protein. The data contain fewer than 1,000,000 distinct CDR3 sequences, about 42% of them singletons. With V trimmed by 7 bases and J by 2 bases, 10 bases remained unmatched. The length of the CDR3 is 15 residues. From germline, CDR1 is SGHTA and CDR2 FQGNSA. Overall study results and limits: As age increased, TCR beta diversity per million T cells fell in a roughly linear fashion.

The sample comprised blood. V is TRBV7-2 and J is TRBJ1-2, with 7 bases fitting TRBD1. The origin of this receptor is a man in his fifties or sixties in good health. The chain's CDR3 is CASTIWDSQNYGYTF. The CDR3 coding sequence is TGTGCCAGCACCATCTGGGACAGTCAAAACTATGGCTACACCTTC.